Presented here are 17 T cell receptor beta chains from one specimen sequenced in a study of T cell responses to AZD1222 COVID-19 vaccine. Assay used: immunoSEQ multiplex PCR; TCRdb lists only in-frame clones, some missing. The sample holds around 100,000 clones, roughly 91% seen once. The input for sequencing was peripheral blood, taken on day 0 of AZD1222 vaccination. The receptors originated from an adult in good health.

The chain couples TRBV30 to TRBJ2-2; D is unclear. The CDR3 has 15 amino acids. CDR1 is GTSNPN and CDR2 is SVGIG in the germline V gene (reference sequence). V was pared by 2 bases and J by 4 bases, with 14 bases between. Here the CDR3 reads CAWSSLAPGTGELFF. The CDR3 region has the DNA TGTGCCTGGAGTTCACTTGCACCAGGCACCGGGGAGCTGTTTTTT.

Details on this clone: Germline and junction disagree at one end, which may indicate a read error. The chain joins TRBV7-9 to TRBJ1-2; D unclear. There are 16 residues in the CDR3. Germline CDR1 is SEHNR and CDR2 is FQNEAQ (reference sequence). CDR3 region: CASSLAGAGDFYGYTF. The CDR3 region has the DNA TGTGCCAGCAGCCTAGCGGGAGCAGGCGACTTCTATGGCTACACCTTC.

The chain carries TRBV2 and TRBJ1-5, with D perhaps matching TRBD1 (5 bases). CDR3 length: 13 amino acids. Germline CDR1 SNHLY, CDR2 FYNNEI. The V gene lost 6 bases and the J gene lost 3 bases, with 9 bases spanning the gap. The CDR3 sequence: CASRPGINQPQHF. DNA for the CDR3: TGTGCCAGCAGACCAGGGATCAATCAGCCCCAGCATTTT.

The chain joins TRBV10-3 to TRBJ1-5; 7 bases align to TRBD1. CDR3 length: 12 amino acids. Losses at the gene ends were 7 bases for V and 12 bases for J; bases not matched to a gene: 9. Germline CDR1 is ENHRY and CDR2 is SYGVKD. The CDR3 DNA follows: TGTGCCATCACAGAGAGGGACAGCTTCCAGCATTTT. Translating gives CAITERDSFQHF.

The chain uses TRBV11-2 and TRBJ2-1; TRBD2 agrees at 8 bases. The CDR3 totals 14 residues. The V and J ends lost 6 bases and 5 bases, in that order; junction bases with no gene match: 6. Germline V CDR1 and CDR2: SGHAT, FQNNGV. CDR3 nucleotides: TGTGCCAGCAGTTCAACTAGCGGACACAATGAGCAGTTCTTC. It encodes CASSSTSGHNEQFF.

The gene calls are TRBV6-5 and TRBJ1-1, with D maybe TRBD1 (6 bases). This CDR3 spans 13 amino acids. Trimming shortened V by 3 bases and J by 11 bases, and 16 bases separated the two germline ends. Germline V gene sequence: CDR1 MNHEY, CDR2 SVGAGI. The CDR3 reads CASSYRTARGAFF. The CDR3 DNA follows: TGTGCCAGCAGTTATCGGACAGCCCGAGGGGCTTTCTTT.

The chain has TRBV7-9 and TRBJ1-1; D ambiguous. Germline CDR1 and CDR2: SEHNR and FQNEAQ (reference sequence). The V end lost 5 bases, the J end lost 0 bases, and 4 bases lay between the germline ends. The CDR3 extends over 12 amino acids. The CDR3 DNA reads as TGTGCCAGCAGCCAGATGAACACTGAAGCTTTCTTT. It codes for CASSQMNTEAFF. The complete variable domain, with remaining parts taken from reference TRBV7-9 and TRBJ1-1, reads DTGVSQNPRHKITKRGQNVTFRCDPISEHNRLYWYRQTLGQGPEFLTYFQNEAQLEKSRLLSDRFSAERPKGSFSTLEIQRTEQGDSAMYLCASSQMNTEAFFGQGTRLTVV.

This clone was counted a single time. The J gene is TRBJ1-1, the V gene TRBV3-1 (or the pseudogene TRBV3-2); no firm D call. Trimming cost V 2 bases and J 0 bases, with 4 bases left between them. CDR3 size: 13 residues. Germline V gives CDR1 LGHDT, CDR2 YNNKEL (reference sequence). For the CDR3, the DNA is TGTGCCAGCAGCCAACATTTGAACACTGAAGCTTTCTTT. It translates to CASSQHLNTEAFF.

This chain joins TRBV28 and TRBJ2-5; D is perhaps TRBD1 or TRBD2 (6 bases each). CDR3 length: 15 amino acids. CDR1 and CDR2 (germline): MDHEN, SYDVKM. V lost 5 bases and J lost 5, with 18 bases in between. DNA for the CDR3: TGTGCCAGCAGTCTTACCCCCGGGGGCCTGGAGACCCAGTACTTC. This translates into CASSLTPGGLETQYF.

The chain uses TRBV5-1 and TRBJ2-7; D perhaps matches TRBD2 (6 bases). Germline V lookup: CDR1 SGHRS, CDR2 YFSETQ. This CDR3 spans 14 amino acids. V was pared by 2 bases and J by 7 bases, with 16 bases between. CDR3 sequence reads: CASSFGLPSGEQYF. The CDR3 nucleotides are TGCGCCAGCAGCTTCGGCCTCCCAAGCGGGGAGCAGTACTTC.

The V and J genes are TRBV9 and TRBJ1-1, with 7 bases aligning to TRBD1. The V segment lost 0 bases and the J segment 2 bases; nucleotides outside the gene matches: 1. From germline, CDR1 is SGDLS and CDR2 YYNGEE. This CDR3 has 14 amino acids. The CDR3 DNA reads TGTGCCAGCAGCGTAGGGGACAGCAACACTGAAGCTTTCTTT. Translation: CASSVGDSNTEAFF.

This clone has more than one count but fewer than ten. CDR3 region: CASSLEGVSYEQYF. The CDR3 DNA is TGTGCCAGCAGCTTAGAAGGGGTTTCCTACGAGCAGTACTTC. The V call is TRBV7-9, the J call TRBJ2-7; a possible D gene is TRBD1 (5 bases). The CDR3 covers 14 residues. Trimming cost V 1 base and J 1 base, with 8 bases left between them. Germline CDR1 and CDR2: SEHNR and FQNEAQ (reference sequence).

The chain is built from TRBV11-2 and TRBJ1-1; possibly TRBD1 for D (6 bases). Germline CDR1 and CDR2: SGHAT and FQNNGV. Trimming left V 5 bases short and J 4 bases short, with 23 bases between. This CDR3 has 17 amino acids. CDR3 amino acids: CASSLPGAGVWTTEAFF. The CDR3 DNA sequence: TGTGCCAGCAGCCTCCCGGGGGCAGGGGTGTGGACCACTGAAGCTTTCTTT. Complete variable domain (other parts from reference TRBV11-2 and TRBJ1-1): EAGVAQSPRYKIIEKRQSVAFWCNPISGHATLYWYQQILGQGPKLLIQFQNNGVVDDSQLPKDRFSAERLKGVDSTLKIQPAKLEDSAVYLCASSLPGAGVWTTEAFFGQGTRLTVV.

The V call is TRBV4-2, the J call TRBJ1-4; D may be TRBD1 (5 bases). This CDR3 has 15 amino acids. Germline values: CDR1 LGHNA, CDR2 YNFKEQ. V was pared by 4 bases and J by 0 bases, with 9 bases between. In DNA, the CDR3 is TGTGCCAGCAGCCGGGTGACAGCAACTAATGAAAAACTGTTTTTT. This sequence encodes CASSRVTATNEKLFF.

V gene TRBV5-1 combines with J gene TRBJ1-2; D call uncertain. The CDR3 is 14 residues long. The germline V and J ends were trimmed by 4 bases and 5 bases, with 15 bases remaining between them. CDR1 SGHRS and CDR2 YFSETQ come from the germline V gene. The CDR3 protein is CASSREGRGYGYTF. The CDR3 DNA is TGCGCCAGCAGCCGCGAGGGTAGAGGGTATGGCTACACCTTC.

Details on this clone: One end of the junction fails to match germline, which may point to a read error. This chain joins TRBV20-1 and TRBJ2-1; weak D call: TRBD1 (5 bases). This CDR3 comprises 11 residues. Germline loops: CDR1 DFQATT, CDR2 SNEGSKA (reference sequence). This chain's CDR3 is CSARSGLSRVF. The CDR3 nucleotides read TGCAGTGCTAGATCAGGGCTGTCTCGGGTCTTC.

This chain connects TRBV27 to TRBJ1-2, with D maybe TRBD1 (6 bases). CDR3 length equals 13 residues. Per germline, CDR1 MNHEY and CDR2 SMNVEV (reference sequence). V was trimmed by 6 bases and J by 5 bases, leaving 13 bases between them. The CDR3 nucleotides are TGTGCCAGCAGGGGGGCAGGCAGATATGGCTACACCTTC. This gives the protein CASRGAGRYGYTF.